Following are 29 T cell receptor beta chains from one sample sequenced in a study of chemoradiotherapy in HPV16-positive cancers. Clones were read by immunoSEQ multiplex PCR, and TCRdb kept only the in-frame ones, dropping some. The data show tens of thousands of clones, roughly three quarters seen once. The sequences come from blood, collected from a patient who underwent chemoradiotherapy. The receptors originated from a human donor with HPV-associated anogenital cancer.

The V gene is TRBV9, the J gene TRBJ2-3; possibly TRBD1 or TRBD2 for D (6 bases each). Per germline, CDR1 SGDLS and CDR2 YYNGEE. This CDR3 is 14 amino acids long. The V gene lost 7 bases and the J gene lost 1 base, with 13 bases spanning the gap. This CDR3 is CASQRGEGTDTQYF. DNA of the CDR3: TGTGCCAGCCAGAGGGGGGAGGGCACAGATACGCAGTATTTT.

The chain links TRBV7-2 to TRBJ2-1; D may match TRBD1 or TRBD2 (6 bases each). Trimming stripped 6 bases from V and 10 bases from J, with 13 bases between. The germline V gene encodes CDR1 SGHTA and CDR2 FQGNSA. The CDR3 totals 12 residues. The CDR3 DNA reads TGTGCCAGCAGTCGGTCCGGGGGCGAGCAGTTCTTC. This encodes CASSRSGGEQFF. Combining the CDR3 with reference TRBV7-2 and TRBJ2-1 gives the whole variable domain GAGVSQSPSNKVTEKGKDVELRCDPISGHTALYWYRQSLGQGLEFLIYFQGNSAPDKSGLPSDRFSAERTGGSVSTLTIQRTQQEDSAVYLCASSRSGGEQFFGPGTRLTVL.

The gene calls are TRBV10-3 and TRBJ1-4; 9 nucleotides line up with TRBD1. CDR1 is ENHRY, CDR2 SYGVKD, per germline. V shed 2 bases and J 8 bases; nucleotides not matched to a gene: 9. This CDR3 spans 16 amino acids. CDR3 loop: CAISEDIQGAGEKLFF. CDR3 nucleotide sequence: TGTGCCATCAGTGAGGATATACAGGGGGCCGGAGAAAAACTGTTTTTT.

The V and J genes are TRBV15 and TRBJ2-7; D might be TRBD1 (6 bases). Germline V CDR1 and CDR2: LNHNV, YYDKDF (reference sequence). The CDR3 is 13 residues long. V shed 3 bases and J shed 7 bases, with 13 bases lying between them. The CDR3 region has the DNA TGTGCCACCAGCAGCGACAGGTCTACGGAGCAGTACTTC. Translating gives CATSSDRSTEQYF.

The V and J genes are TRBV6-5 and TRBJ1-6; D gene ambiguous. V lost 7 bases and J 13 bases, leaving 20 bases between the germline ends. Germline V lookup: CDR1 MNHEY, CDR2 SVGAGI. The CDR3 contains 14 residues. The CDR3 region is CASTLREESWPLHF. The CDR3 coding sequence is TGTGCCAGCACCTTGAGGGAAGAGAGCTGGCCCCTCCACTTT.

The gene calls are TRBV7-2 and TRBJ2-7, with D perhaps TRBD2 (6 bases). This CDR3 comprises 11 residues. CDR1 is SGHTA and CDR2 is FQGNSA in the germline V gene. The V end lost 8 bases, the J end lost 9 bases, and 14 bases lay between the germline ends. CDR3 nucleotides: TGTGCCAGCCTTTTTTGGAGGGCGCAGTACTTC. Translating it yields CASLFWRAQYF.

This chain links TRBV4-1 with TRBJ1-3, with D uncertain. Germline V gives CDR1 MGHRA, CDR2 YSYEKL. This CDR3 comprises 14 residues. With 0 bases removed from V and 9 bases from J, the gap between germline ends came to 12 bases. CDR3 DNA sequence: TGCGCCAGCAGCCAAGATCTACTTGGTGGCACCATATATTTT. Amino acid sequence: CASSQDLLGGTIYF.

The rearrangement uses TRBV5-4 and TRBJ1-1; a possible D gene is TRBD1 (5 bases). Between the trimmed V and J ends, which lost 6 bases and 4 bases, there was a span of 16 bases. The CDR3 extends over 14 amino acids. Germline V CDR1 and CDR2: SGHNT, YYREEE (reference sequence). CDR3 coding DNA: TGTGCCAGCATAAATTGGGGGAGCAGCACTGAAGCTTTCTTT. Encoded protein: CASINWGSSTEAFF.

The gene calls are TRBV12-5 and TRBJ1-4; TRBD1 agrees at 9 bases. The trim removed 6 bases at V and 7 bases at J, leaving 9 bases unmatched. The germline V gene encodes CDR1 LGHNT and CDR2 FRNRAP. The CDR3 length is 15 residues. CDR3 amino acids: CASGWGQGRREKLFF. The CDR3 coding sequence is TGTGCTAGTGGCTGGGGACAGGGACGGCGTGAAAAACTGTTTTTT.

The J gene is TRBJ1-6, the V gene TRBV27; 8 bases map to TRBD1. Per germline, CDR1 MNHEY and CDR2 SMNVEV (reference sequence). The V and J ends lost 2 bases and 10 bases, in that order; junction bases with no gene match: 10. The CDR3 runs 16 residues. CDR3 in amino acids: CASSLPRQGWRSPLHF. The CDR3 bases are TGTGCCAGCAGTTTACCCCGACAGGGGTGGAGATCACCCCTCCACTTT.

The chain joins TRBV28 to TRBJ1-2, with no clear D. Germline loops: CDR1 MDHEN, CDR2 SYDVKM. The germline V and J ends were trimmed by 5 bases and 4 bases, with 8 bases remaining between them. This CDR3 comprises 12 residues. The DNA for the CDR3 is TGTGCCAGCAGTCCCTACCTCTATGGCTACACCTTC. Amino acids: CASSPYLYGYTF.

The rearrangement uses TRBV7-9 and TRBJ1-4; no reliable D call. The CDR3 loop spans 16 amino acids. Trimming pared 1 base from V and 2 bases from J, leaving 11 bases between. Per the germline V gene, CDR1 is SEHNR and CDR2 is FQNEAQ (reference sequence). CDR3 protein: CASSLVSGTTNEKLFF. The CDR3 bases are TGTGCCAGCAGCTTAGTGTCGGGTACCACTAATGAAAAACTGTTTTTT.

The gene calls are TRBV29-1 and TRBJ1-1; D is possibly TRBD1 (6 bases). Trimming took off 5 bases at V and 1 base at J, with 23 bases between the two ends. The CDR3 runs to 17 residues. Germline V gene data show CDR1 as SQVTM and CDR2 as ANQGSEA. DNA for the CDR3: TGCAGCGTTCTTCCCCGGGCCGGACAGAAGCCGAACACTGAAGCTTTCTTT. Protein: CSVLPRAGQKPNTEAFF.

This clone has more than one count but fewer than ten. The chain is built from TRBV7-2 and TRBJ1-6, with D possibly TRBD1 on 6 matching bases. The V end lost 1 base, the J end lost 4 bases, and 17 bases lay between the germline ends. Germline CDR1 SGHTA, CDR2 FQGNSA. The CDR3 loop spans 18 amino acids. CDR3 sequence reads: CASSLGARGLGYNSPLHF. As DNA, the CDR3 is TGTGCCAGCAGCTTAGGCGCCCGGGGGCTCGGTTATAATTCACCCCTCCACTTT.

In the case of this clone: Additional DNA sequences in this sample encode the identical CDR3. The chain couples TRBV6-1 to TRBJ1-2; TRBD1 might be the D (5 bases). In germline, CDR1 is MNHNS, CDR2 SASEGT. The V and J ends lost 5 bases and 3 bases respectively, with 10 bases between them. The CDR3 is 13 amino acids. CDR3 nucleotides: TGTGCCAGCAGTAAAACAGGCGACTATGGCTACACCTTC. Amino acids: CASSKTGDYGYTF.

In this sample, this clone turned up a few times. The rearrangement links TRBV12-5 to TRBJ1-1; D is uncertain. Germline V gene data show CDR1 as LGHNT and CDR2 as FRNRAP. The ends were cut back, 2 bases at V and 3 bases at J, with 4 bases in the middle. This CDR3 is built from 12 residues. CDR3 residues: CASGLSYTEAFF. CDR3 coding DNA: TGTGCTAGTGGTTTGTCGTACACTGAAGCTTTCTTT.

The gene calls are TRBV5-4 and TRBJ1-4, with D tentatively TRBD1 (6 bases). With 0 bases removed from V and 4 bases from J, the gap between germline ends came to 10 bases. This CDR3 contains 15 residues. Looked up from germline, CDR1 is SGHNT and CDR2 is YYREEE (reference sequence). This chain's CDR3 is CASSLERGNNEKLFF. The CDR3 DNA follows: TGTGCCAGCAGCTTGGAGAGGGGGAATAATGAAAAACTGTTTTTT.

The CDR3 sequence: CASSQDRSGWTGELFF. The CDR3, as DNA: TGCGCCAGCAGCCAAGACAGGTCGGGGTGGACCGGGGAGCTGTTTTTT. The chain combines TRBV4-3 with TRBJ2-2, with D perhaps matching TRBD2 (5 bases). Germline-derived CDR1 and CDR2 are LGHNA and YSLEER. V was shortened by 0 bases and J by 5 bases, with 13 bases between the two germline ends. This CDR3 is built from 16 residues.

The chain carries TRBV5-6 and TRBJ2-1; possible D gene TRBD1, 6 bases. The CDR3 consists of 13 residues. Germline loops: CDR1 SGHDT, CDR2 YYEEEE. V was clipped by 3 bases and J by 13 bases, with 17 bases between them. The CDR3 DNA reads TGTGCCAGCAGCTCCCAATATACAGGGTCCCAGTTCTTC. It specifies CASSSQYTGSQFF.

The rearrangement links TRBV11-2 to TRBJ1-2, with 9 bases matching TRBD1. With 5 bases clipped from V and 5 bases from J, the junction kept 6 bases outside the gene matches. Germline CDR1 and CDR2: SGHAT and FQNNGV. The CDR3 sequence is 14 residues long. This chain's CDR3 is CASSRDRVEYGYTF. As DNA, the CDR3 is TGTGCCAGCAGCCGGGACAGGGTAGAGTATGGCTACACCTTC.

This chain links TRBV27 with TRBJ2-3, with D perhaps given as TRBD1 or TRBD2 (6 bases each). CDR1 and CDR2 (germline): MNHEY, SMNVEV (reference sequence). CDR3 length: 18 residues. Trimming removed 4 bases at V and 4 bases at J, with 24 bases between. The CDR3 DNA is TGTGCCAGCAGTTCCGGAAGGACGGGTTCGGGGGCCCCAGATACGCAGTATTTT. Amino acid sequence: CASSSGRTGSGAPDTQYF.

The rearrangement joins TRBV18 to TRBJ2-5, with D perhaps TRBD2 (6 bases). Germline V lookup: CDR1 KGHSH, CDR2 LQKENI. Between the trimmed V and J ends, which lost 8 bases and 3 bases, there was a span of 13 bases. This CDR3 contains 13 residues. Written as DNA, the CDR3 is TGTGCCAGCGCTCGTTGGGGGGAAGAGACCCAGTACTTC. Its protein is CASARWGEETQYF.

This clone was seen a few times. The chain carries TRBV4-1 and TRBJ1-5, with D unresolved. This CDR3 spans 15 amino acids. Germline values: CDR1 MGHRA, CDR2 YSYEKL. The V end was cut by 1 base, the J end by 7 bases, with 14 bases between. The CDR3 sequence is CASSQGFLGWQPQHF. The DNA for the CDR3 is TGCGCCAGCAGCCAAGGTTTTTTGGGTTGGCAGCCCCAGCATTTT.

Here the CDR3 reads CASAWQGATSSGNTIYF. CDR3 bases: TGTGCCAGTGCGTGGCAGGGTGCAACTAGCTCTGGAAACACCATATATTTT. The chain recombines TRBV11-2 with TRBJ1-3; D perhaps matches TRBD1 (5 bases). CDR3 length: 17 residues. Germline V gene sequence: CDR1 SGHAT, CDR2 FQNNGV. V lost 9 bases to trimming and J lost 0 bases, with 21 bases between them.

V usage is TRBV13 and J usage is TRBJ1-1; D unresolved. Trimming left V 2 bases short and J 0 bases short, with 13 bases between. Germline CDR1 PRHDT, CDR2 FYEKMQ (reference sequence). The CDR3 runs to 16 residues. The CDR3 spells CASSLILIGMNTEAFF. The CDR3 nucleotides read TGTGCCAGCAGCTTAATCTTGATCGGGATGAACACTGAAGCTTTCTTT. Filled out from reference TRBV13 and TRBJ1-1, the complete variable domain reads AAGVIQSPRHLIKEKRETATLKCYPIPRHDTVYWYQQGPGQDPQFLISFYEKMQSDKGSIPDRFSAQQFSDYHSELNMSSLELGDSALYFCASSLILIGMNTEAFFGQGTRLTVV.

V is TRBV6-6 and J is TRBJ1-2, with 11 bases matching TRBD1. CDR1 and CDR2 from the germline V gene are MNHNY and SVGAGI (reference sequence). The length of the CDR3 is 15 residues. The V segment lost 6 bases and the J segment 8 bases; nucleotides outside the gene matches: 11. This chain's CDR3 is CASRPPGQGVVGYTF. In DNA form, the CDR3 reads TGTGCCAGCAGGCCACCGGGACAGGGGGTTGTCGGCTACACCTTC.

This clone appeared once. This CDR3 is CASSYSGGMDTQYF. CDR3 DNA sequence: TGTGCCAGCAGTTACTCCGGGGGCATGGATACGCAGTATTTT. The gene calls are TRBV6-5 and TRBJ2-3, with D tentatively TRBD1 or TRBD2 (6 bases each). The CDR3 totals 14 residues. Trimming stripped 0 bases from V and 6 bases from J, with 10 bases between. The germline V gene has CDR1 MNHEY and CDR2 SVGAGI.

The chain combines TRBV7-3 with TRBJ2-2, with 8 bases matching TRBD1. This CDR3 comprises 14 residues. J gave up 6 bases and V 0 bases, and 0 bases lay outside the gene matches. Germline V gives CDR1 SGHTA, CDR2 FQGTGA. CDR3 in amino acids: CASSLTTGAGELFF. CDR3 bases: TGTGCCAGCAGCTTAACGACAGGGGCCGGGGAGCTGTTTTTT.

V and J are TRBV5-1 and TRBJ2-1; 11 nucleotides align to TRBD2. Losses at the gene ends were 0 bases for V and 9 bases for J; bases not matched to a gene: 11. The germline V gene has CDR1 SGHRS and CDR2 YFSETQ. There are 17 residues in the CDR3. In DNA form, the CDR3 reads TGCGCCAGCAGCTTGGGGGGCCGACTAGCGGGGAGGGGTGAGCAGTTCTTC. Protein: CASSLGGRLAGRGEQFF.